The 23 T cell receptor beta chains below come from one sample, sequenced in a study of radiotherapy plus CTLA-4 blockade in lung cancer. Sequencing was performed with immunoSEQ multiplex PCR; in TCRdb, only in-frame clones are kept and a portion is missing. The sample has some 73,000 clones, just under 75% seen once. The sample consisted of peripheral blood, taken from a patient treated with radiotherapy plus ipilimumab. All receptors come from a human donor with non-small cell lung cancer whose response to radiotherapy plus ipilimumab could not be evaluated.

The chain combines TRBV7-2 with TRBJ1-3, with 7 bases lining up with TRBD1. Germline V gene data show CDR1 as SGHTA and CDR2 as FQGNSA. This CDR3 is 14 amino acids long. V shed 2 bases, J shed 4 bases, and the junction held 2 bases outside the gene matches. This chain's CDR3 is CASSLTGAGNTIYF. The CDR3 nucleotides are TGTGCCAGCAGCTTAACAGGGGCGGGAAACACCATATATTTT.

The V call is TRBV5-4, the J call TRBJ2-7, with a weak D call TRBD1 (6 bases). Germline CDR1 SGHNT, CDR2 YYREEE (reference sequence). The CDR3 consists of 16 residues. V was shortened by 0 bases and J by 0 bases, with 13 bases between the two germline ends. The CDR3 region is CASSLGGPTFSYEQYF. The CDR3 region has the DNA TGTGCCAGCAGCTTGGGGGGGCCTACCTTCTCCTACGAGCAGTACTTC.

The chain employs TRBV19 and TRBJ1-6, with D perhaps TRBD1 (5 bases). The CDR3 loop spans 15 amino acids. V lost 5 bases and J 7 bases, leaving 15 bases between the germline ends. Per the germline V gene, CDR1 is LNHDA and CDR2 is SQIVND (reference sequence). The CDR3 loop is CASSSPTDGNSPLHF. CDR3 coding DNA: TGTGCCAGTAGTTCCCCGACAGATGGGAATTCACCCCTCCACTTT.

The V gene is TRBV28, the J gene TRBJ1-4; D possibly corresponds to TRBD1 (6 bases). CDR3 length equals 14 residues. The germline V gene has CDR1 MDHEN and CDR2 SYDVKM. V dropped 7 bases and J dropped 10 bases, with 19 bases sitting between them. The DNA for the CDR3 is TGTGCCAGCACCTCAGGGGTGCCCCCTAGAAAACTGTTTTTT. Translating it yields CASTSGVPPRKLFF.

This clone has a single count. This rearrangement joins TRBV6-1 to TRBJ2-5, with 11 positions matching TRBD2. The DNA end is more similar to TRBJ2-7, so the J call may be wrong. Germline CDR1 MNHNS, CDR2 SASEGT. CDR3 length equals 16 residues. The CDR3 DNA reads as TGTGCCAGCAGTGAAGAGGGACTAGCGGCAAGTTACGAGCAGTACTTC. As protein: CASSEEGLAASYEQYF.

V and J are TRBV7-3 and TRBJ1-1; D perhaps matches TRBD1 (6 bases). V shed 5 bases and J shed 4 bases, with 17 bases lying between them. Germline V CDR1 and CDR2: SGHTA, FQGTGA. The CDR3 loop spans 15 amino acids. The CDR3 DNA is TGTGCCAGCAGCCCGGACAGCGGACGTGCCACTGAAGCTTTCTTT. Translated: CASSPDSGRATEAFF.

This clone was picked up a small number of times. This sequence joins TRBV18 and TRBJ1-3, with a tentative D call TRBD1 (5 bases). This CDR3 has 17 amino acids. V dropped 2 bases and J dropped 0 bases, with 14 bases sitting between them. The germline V gene has CDR1 KGHSH and CDR2 LQKENI. The CDR3 is CASSPGFDSISGNTIYF. DNA for the CDR3: TGTGCCAGCTCACCAGGGTTTGACAGCATCTCTGGAAACACCATATATTTT.

The chain recombines TRBV11-3 with TRBJ2-1; no firm D call. The CDR3 loop spans 17 amino acids. The germline V gene has CDR1 SGHNT and CDR2 YENEEA. Trimming took off 5 bases at V and 3 bases at J, with 20 bases between the two ends. The CDR3 is CASSLRLWVAHYNEQFF. The CDR3 coding sequence is TGTGCCAGCAGCCTCCGCCTTTGGGTAGCCCACTACAATGAGCAGTTCTTC. Looking up the rest from reference TRBV11-3 and TRBJ2-1 gives the full variable domain: EAGVVQSPRYKIIEKKQPVAFWCNPISGHNTLYWYLQNLGQGPELLIRYENEEAVDDSQLPKDRFSAERLKGVDSTLKIQPAELGDSAVYLCASSLRLWVAHYNEQFFGPGTRLTVL.

The rearrangement joins TRBV5-4 to TRBJ2-1; TRBD1 matches 8 bases. This CDR3 contains 15 residues. J gave up 7 bases and V 4 bases, and 10 bases lay outside the gene matches. The germline gives CDR1 SGHNT, CDR2 YYREEE (reference sequence). CDR3 residues: CASSPTGDLGNEQFF. CDR3 DNA sequence: TGTGCCAGCAGCCCGACAGGGGACCTTGGGAATGAGCAGTTCTTC. The complete variable domain, with remaining parts taken from reference TRBV5-4 and TRBJ2-1, reads ETGVTQSPTHLIKTRGQQVTLRCSSQSGHNTVSWYQQALGQGPQFIFQYYREEENGRGNFPPRFSGLQFPNYSSELNVNALELDDSALYLCASSPTGDLGNEQFFGPGTRLTVL.

The chain couples TRBV12-5 to TRBJ1-1; a possible D gene is TRBD1 (6 bases). Germline values: CDR1 LGHNT, CDR2 FRNRAP. This CDR3 has 13 amino acids. V was trimmed by 1 base and J by 8 bases, leaving 11 bases between them. The CDR3 DNA reads as TGTGCTAGTGGTTTGGAGGGGGTGGGAGAAGCTTTCTTT. The encoded protein is CASGLEGVGEAFF.

This clone was seen a handful of times. The chain recombines TRBV7-7 with TRBJ2-5, with D tentatively TRBD2 (5 bases). The V gene lost 4 bases and the J gene lost 3 bases, with 18 bases spanning the gap. The CDR3 length is 16 residues. The germline V gene has CDR1 SSHAT and CDR2 FNYEAQ (reference sequence). The CDR3 reads CASSYRTGKGKETQYF. In DNA form, the CDR3 reads TGTGCCAGCAGCTACCGGACTGGGAAAGGGAAAGAGACCCAGTACTTC.

This sequence joins TRBV7-9 and TRBJ2-1; 9 bases are a match to TRBD2. Germline-derived CDR1 and CDR2 are SEHNR and FQNEAQ (reference sequence). The CDR3 sequence is 16 residues long. Trimming removed 4 bases from V and 7 bases from J; junction bases left unmatched: 11. The CDR3 loop reads CASSSISGGSGNEQFF. The CDR3 DNA is TGTGCCAGCAGCTCCATTAGCGGGGGCTCCGGGAATGAGCAGTTCTTC.

Comments on this clone: The same CDR3 also results from other DNA sequences found in this sample. The chain recombines TRBV30 with TRBJ1-1; TRBD1 agrees at 8 bases. There are 14 residues in the CDR3. Trimming at V came to 2 bases and at J to 1 base, leaving 3 bases not matched to a gene. CDR1 is GTSNPN, CDR2 SVGIG, per germline (reference sequence). The CDR3 loop reads CAWSIGQGNTEAFF. The CDR3, as DNA: TGTGCCTGGAGTATAGGACAGGGGAACACTGAAGCTTTCTTT.

The chain links TRBV28 to TRBJ2-7; D not resolved. The length of the CDR3 is 12 residues. Per germline, CDR1 MDHEN and CDR2 SYDVKM. V gave up 5 bases and J gave up 7 bases, with 12 bases separating them. CDR3 in DNA: TGTGCCAGCAGTCCCACCCCTCGGGAGCAGTACTTC. The encoded protein is CASSPTPREQYF.

This clone was found a few times. The rearrangement uses TRBV19 and TRBJ1-1; tentatively, D is TRBD1 (6 bases). Germline-derived CDR1 and CDR2 are LNHDA and SQIVND (reference sequence). CDR3 length equals 15 residues. V was shortened by 7 bases and J by 2 bases, with 17 bases between the two germline ends. CDR3 nucleotide sequence: TGTGCCAGTACATTCGGGGGGGCATCCAACACTGAAGCTTTCTTT. Amino acids: CASTFGGASNTEAFF.

This clone was detected only a few times. The chain combines TRBV5-1 with TRBJ2-2, with 7 bases lining up with TRBD2. Germline V CDR1 and CDR2: SGHRS, YFSETQ. V trimming: 3 bases; J trimming: 4 bases; junction bases outside the gene matches: 9. The CDR3 contains 16 residues. The chain's CDR3 is CASSWGAGPGTGELFF. As DNA, the CDR3 is TGCGCCAGCAGCTGGGGAGCGGGACCCGGCACCGGGGAGCTGTTTTTT.

The V and J genes are TRBV7-9 and TRBJ1-5; 7 bases match TRBD1. The CDR3 runs to 15 residues. J was trimmed by 1 base and V by 5 bases; bases with no gene match: 5. Germline lookup yields CDR1 SEHNR and CDR2 FQNEAQ (reference sequence). The CDR3 is CASSRTGESNQPQHF. The CDR3 DNA reads as TGTGCCAGCAGCCGCACAGGGGAGAGCAATCAGCCCCAGCATTTT.

This clone was recorded once. The chain is built from TRBV27 and TRBJ2-1; no clear D. The CDR3 extends over 14 amino acids. Germline V gives CDR1 MNHEY, CDR2 SMNVEV (reference sequence). Trimming shortened V by 2 bases and J by 2 bases, and 7 bases separated the two germline ends. The DNA of the CDR3 is TGTGCCAGCAGTTTAGGGCGTACCTACAATGAGCAGTTCTTC. It translates to CASSLGRTYNEQFF.

The rearrangement joins TRBV6-5 to TRBJ1-1; 10 bases fit TRBD1. J gave up 1 base and V 7 bases, and 3 bases lay outside the gene matches. This CDR3 has 14 amino acids. Germline lookup yields CDR1 MNHEY and CDR2 SVGAGI. The CDR3 bases are TGTGCCAGCATTTGGGACAGGGGGAACACTGAAGCTTTCTTT. This translates into CASIWDRGNTEAFF.

The chain couples TRBV30 to TRBJ2-5; 8 bases match TRBD1. The closer fit of TRBJ2-7 to the DNA end suggests the J call may be wrong. This CDR3 comprises 15 residues. Per germline, CDR1 GTSNPN and CDR2 SVGIG (reference sequence). CDR3 nucleotide sequence: TGTGCCTGGAGTGTGGGGGACAGGTTTACCTGCGAGCAGTACTTC. This codes for CAWSVGDRFTCEQYF.

CDR3 region: CASSRGGAESDTQYF. CDR3 nucleotide sequence: TGCGCCAGCAGCCGCGGGGGGGCGGAGTCAGATACGCAGTATTTT. This sequence joins TRBV5-1 and TRBJ2-3; TRBD2 matches at 9 bases. Trimming cost V 4 bases and J 4 bases; bases outside gene matches: 7. The CDR3 length is 15 residues. Germline CDR1 reads SGHRS; CDR2 reads YFSETQ.

The CDR3 loop reads CASSQVDSGGAWELFF. The CDR3 DNA reads TGCGCCAGCAGCCAAGTTGACAGCGGGGGGGCATGGGAGCTGTTTTTT. The rearrangement uses TRBV4-1 and TRBJ2-2, with TRBD2 matching 10 bases. The CDR3 totals 16 residues. J gave up 9 bases and V 1 base, and 8 bases lay outside the gene matches. CDR1 and CDR2 from the germline V gene are MGHRA and YSYEKL.

The J gene is TRBJ1-1, the V gene TRBV6-1; 10 bases are a match to TRBD1. The germline V gene has CDR1 MNHNS and CDR2 SASEGT. V lost 6 bases to trimming and J lost 4 bases; unmatched junction nucleotides: 8. The CDR3 sequence is 15 residues long. The CDR3 spells CASRDSGTGATEAFF. CDR3 sequence (DNA): TGTGCCAGCAGGGATTCCGGGACAGGGGCCACTGAAGCTTTCTTT.